These 17 T cell receptor beta chains came from one sample sequenced in a study of T cell responses to AZD1222 COVID-19 vaccine. Profiling relied on immunoSEQ multiplex PCR, and the TCRdb table lists in-frame clones only, not all of them. The table records 100,000 or so clones, roughly 86% of them present only once. The sample consisted of peripheral blood, taken on day 0 of AZD1222 vaccination. Source of these receptors: an adult in good health.

This chain joins TRBV27 and TRBJ1-2; D gene uncertain. CDR3 length: 13 residues. Germline lookup yields CDR1 MNHEY and CDR2 SMNVEV (reference sequence). V was cut by 4 bases and J by 2 bases, with 8 bases left in between. CDR3 coding DNA: TGTGCCAGCAGTTCAGCGGGGAACTATGGCTACACCTTC. Its translation is CASSSAGNYGYTF.

J is TRBJ1-2 and V is TRBV28; D is perhaps TRBD1 (5 bases). Deletions cut 1 base from V and 9 bases from J, with 9 bases between. The CDR3 extends over 12 amino acids. Germline V gene sequence: CDR1 MDHEN, CDR2 SYDVKM. DNA of the CDR3: TGTGCCAGCAGTTTATTTCAGGGAAGCTACACCTTC. It codes for CASSLFQGSYTF.

The rearrangement joins TRBV28 to TRBJ2-7; possibly TRBD1 or TRBD2 for D (5 bases each). Germline CDR1 and CDR2: MDHEN and SYDVKM. The CDR3 is made up of 15 amino acids. Trimming stripped 10 bases from V and 0 bases from J, with 19 bases between. The CDR3 here is CATSEGTGYSYEQYF. For the CDR3, the DNA is TGTGCCACTTCAGAGGGGACGGGGTACTCCTACGAGCAGTACTTC. The complete variable domain, with remaining parts taken from reference TRBV28 and TRBJ2-7, reads DVKVTQSSRYLVKRTGEKVFLECVQDMDHENMFWYRQDPGLGLRLIYFSYDVKMKEKGDIPEGYSVSREKKERFSLILESASTNQTSMYLCATSEGTGYSYEQYFGPGTRLTVT.

For this clone: Other nucleotide sequences from this sample produce the same CDR3. The rearrangement uses TRBV12-3 or TRBV12-4 and TRBJ1-2; no clear D gene. Trimming left V 1 base short and J 8 bases short, with 5 bases between. This CDR3 has 11 amino acids. The CDR3 DNA reads as TGTGCCAGCAGTTTAGGCGGAGGCTACACCTTC. Amino acids: CASSLGGGYTF.

The chain combines TRBV6-1 with TRBJ1-2, with a possible D match to TRBD1 (5 bases). Germline loops: CDR1 MNHNS, CDR2 SASEGT. Trimming took 5 bases from V and 12 from J, leaving 16 bases between them. CDR3 length: 12 residues. CDR3 bases: TGTGCCAGCAGTCCTCAACCTCAGGGACACACCTTC. Translated, it gives CASSPQPQGHTF.

This rearrangement joins TRBV11-2 to TRBJ2-7, with TRBD1 matching 8 bases. CDR3 length: 16 residues. V gave up 0 bases and J gave up 2 bases; unmatched junction bases: 6. Germline V lookup: CDR1 SGHAT, CDR2 FQNNGV. As DNA, the CDR3 is TGTGCCAGCAGCTTAGATTCAGGGGGCGCTCCCTACGAGCAGTACTTC. Translating gives CASSLDSGGAPYEQYF.

The J gene is TRBJ1-5, the V gene TRBV19; 8 positions agree with TRBD1. This CDR3 spans 15 amino acids. V was clipped by 4 bases and J by 5 bases; unmatched bases: 7. Per the germline V gene, CDR1 is LNHDA and CDR2 is SQIVND (reference sequence). The CDR3 loop reads CASSSPTGDYQPQHF. The CDR3 coding sequence is TGTGCCAGTAGTAGCCCGACAGGGGACTATCAGCCCCAGCATTTT.

The V and J genes are TRBV20-1 and TRBJ2-1, with D possibly being TRBD2 (6 bases). V dropped 3 bases and J dropped 0 bases, with 15 bases sitting between them. Germline V gene data show CDR1 as DFQATT and CDR2 as SNEGSKA (reference sequence). CDR3 length: 16 residues. The CDR3 loop reads CSASIRWRDSYNEQFF. CDR3 sequence (DNA): TGCAGTGCTAGTATAAGGTGGCGGGACTCCTACAATGAGCAGTTCTTC.

This chain uses TRBV11-2 with TRBJ2-7; D unresolved. The CDR3 spans 12 residues. CDR1 and CDR2 from the germline V gene are SGHAT and FQNNGV. Trimming removed 2 bases from V and 4 bases from J, with 6 bases in between. CDR3 bases: TGTGCCAGCAGCTTAATAAGTTACGAGCAGTACTTC. Translation: CASSLISYEQYF.

In DNA, the CDR3 is TGTGCCTGGAGTGTACAATGGCAACAGAACACTGAAGCTTTCTTT. It specifies CAWSVQWQQNTEAFF. The chain couples TRBV30 to TRBJ1-1; D is ambiguous. This CDR3 comprises 15 residues. V was trimmed by 0 bases and J by 1 base, leaving 12 bases between them. Germline CDR1 GTSNPN, CDR2 SVGIG (reference sequence).

The chain has TRBV19 and TRBJ1-2; TRBD1 might be the D (5 bases). The germline V and J ends were trimmed by 2 bases and 0 bases, with 16 bases remaining between them. The CDR3 is 17 residues long. The germline CDR1 and CDR2 sequences are LNHDA and SQIVND (reference sequence). CDR3 protein: CASSITSGARTNYGYTF. CDR3 nucleotide sequence: TGTGCCAGTAGTATAACGAGCGGGGCGAGAACTAACTATGGCTACACCTTC.

The CDR3 sequence: CASSQDPGTAEYF. The CDR3 DNA sequence: TGTGCCAGCAGCCAAGATCCGGGGACAGCAGAGTACTTC. The rearrangement links TRBV3-1 (or the pseudogene TRBV3-2) to TRBJ2-7, with 7 bases matching TRBD1. In germline, CDR1 is LGHDT, CDR2 YNNKEL (reference sequence). The CDR3 sequence is 13 residues long. Trimming at V came to 0 bases and at J to 11 bases, leaving 7 bases not matched to a gene.

This clone was counted only a few times. The chain is built from TRBV30 and TRBJ1-5; TRBD1 matches 10 bases. Losses at the gene ends were 6 bases for V and 2 bases for J; bases not matched to a gene: 4. CDR3 size: 14 residues. Germline CDR1 reads GTSNPN; CDR2 reads SVGIG (reference sequence). CDR3 sequence: CACTGTGGNQPQHF. The CDR3 bases are TGTGCCTGTACGGGGACAGGGGGCAATCAGCCCCAGCATTTT.

The V gene is TRBV2, the J gene TRBJ1-5; TRBD1 is a possible D gene (5 bases). V was cut by 7 bases and J by 0 bases, with 10 bases left in between. The CDR3 length is 14 residues. Germline values: CDR1 SNHLY, CDR2 FYNNEI. The CDR3 nucleotides are TGTGCCAGCACGGGGGGATATAGCAATCAGCCCCAGCATTTT. Its translation: CASTGGYSNQPQHF.

The genes are TRBV15 and TRBJ1-4; maybe TRBD1 (5 bases). The CDR3 totals 16 residues. V lost 5 bases to trimming and J lost 2 bases, with 15 bases between them. Germline V gives CDR1 LNHNV, CDR2 YYDKDF (reference sequence). CDR3 protein: CATSPEVGGTNEKLFF. The CDR3 DNA reads as TGTGCCACCAGCCCAGAGGTGGGGGGTACTAATGAAAAACTGTTTTTT.

V usage is TRBV5-6 and J usage is TRBJ1-2; D call uncertain. Per the germline V gene, CDR1 is SGHDT and CDR2 is YYEEEE. Trimming pared 0 bases from V and 3 bases from J, leaving 9 bases between. The CDR3 has 14 residues. CDR3 in DNA: TGTGCCAGCAGCTTGGAAGGGTTCGACTATGGCTACACCTTC. As protein: CASSLEGFDYGYTF.

This CDR3 is CASMTGSYQPQHF. DNA of the CDR3: TGTGCCAGCATGACAGGGTCATATCAGCCCCAGCATTTT. The chain has TRBV28 and TRBJ1-5; 7 positions match TRBD1. V gave up 7 bases and J gave up 5 bases; unmatched junction bases: 5. The CDR3 consists of 13 residues. Germline V gives CDR1 MDHEN, CDR2 SYDVKM.